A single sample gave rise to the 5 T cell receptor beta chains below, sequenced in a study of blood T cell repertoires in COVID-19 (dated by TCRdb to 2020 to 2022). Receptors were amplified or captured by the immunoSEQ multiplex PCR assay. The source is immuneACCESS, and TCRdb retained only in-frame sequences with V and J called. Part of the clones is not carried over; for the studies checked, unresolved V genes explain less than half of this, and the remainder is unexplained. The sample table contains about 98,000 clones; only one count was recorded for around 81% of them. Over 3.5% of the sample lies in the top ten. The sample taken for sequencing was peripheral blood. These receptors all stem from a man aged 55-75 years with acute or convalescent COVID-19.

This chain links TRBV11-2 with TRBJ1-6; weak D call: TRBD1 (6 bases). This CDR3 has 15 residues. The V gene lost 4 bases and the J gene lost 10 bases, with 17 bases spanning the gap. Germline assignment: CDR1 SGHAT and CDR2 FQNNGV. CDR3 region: CASSSQTGTQSPLHF. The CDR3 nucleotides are TGTGCCAGCAGCTCCCAAACAGGGACACAGTCACCCCTCCACTTT.

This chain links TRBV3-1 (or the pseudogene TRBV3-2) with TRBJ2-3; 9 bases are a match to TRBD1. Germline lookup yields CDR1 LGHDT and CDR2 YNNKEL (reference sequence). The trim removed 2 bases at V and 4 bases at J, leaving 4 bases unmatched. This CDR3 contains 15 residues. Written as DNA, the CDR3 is TGTGCCAGCAGCCAAAAGGGACAGGGTCCAGATACGCAGTATTTT. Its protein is CASSQKGQGPDTQYF.

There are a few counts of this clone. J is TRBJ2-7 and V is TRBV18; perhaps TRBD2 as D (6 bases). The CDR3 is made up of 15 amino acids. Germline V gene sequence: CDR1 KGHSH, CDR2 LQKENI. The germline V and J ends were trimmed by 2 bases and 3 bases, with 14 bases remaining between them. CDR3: CASSPRSGGDYEQYF. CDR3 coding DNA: TGTGCCAGCTCACCAAGGAGCGGCGGGGACTACGAGCAGTACTTC. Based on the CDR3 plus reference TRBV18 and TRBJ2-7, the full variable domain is NAGVMQNPRHLVRRRGQEARLRCSPMKGHSHVYWYRQLPEEGLKFMVYLQKENIIDESGMPKERFSAEFPKEGPSILRIQQVVRGDSAAYFCASSPRSGGDYEQYFGPGTRLTVT.

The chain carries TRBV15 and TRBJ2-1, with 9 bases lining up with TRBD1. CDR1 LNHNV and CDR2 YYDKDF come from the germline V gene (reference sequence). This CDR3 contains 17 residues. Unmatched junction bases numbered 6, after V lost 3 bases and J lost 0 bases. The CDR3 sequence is CATSRGTGMSSYNEQFF. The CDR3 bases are TGTGCCACCAGCAGGGGGACAGGGATGAGCTCCTACAATGAGCAGTTCTTC.

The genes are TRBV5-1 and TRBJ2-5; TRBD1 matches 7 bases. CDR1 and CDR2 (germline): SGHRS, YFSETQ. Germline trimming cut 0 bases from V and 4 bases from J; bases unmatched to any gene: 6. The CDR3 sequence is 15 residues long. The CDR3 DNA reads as TGCGCCAGCAGCTTGGGGCCAACAGGGGCAGAGACCCAGTACTTC. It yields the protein CASSLGPTGAETQYF.